The 24 T cell receptor beta chains reported below all come from one sample, sequenced in a study of T-cell reconstitution after alpha-beta-depleted transplantation in children (TCRdb year 2016). Library method: PCR. The data were produced on an Illumina HiSeq 2500. TCR library preparation used molecular barcoding, with unique molecular identifiers applied to normalize quantification of the TCRbeta repertoire. Clones were called with MiXCR by TCRdb after fastp trimmed the public reads at Q25, and only in-frame beta chains were retained. Each entry is one CDR3 protein sequence, shown with its most common DNA and genes. The sample table holds about a million distinct CDR3 sequences, of which about 30% were seen once. The biggest ten clones account for about 28% of the sample. In the paper's terms, the treatment or condition label means: allogeneic hematopoietic cell transplantation with graft depleted of TCRalphabeta T cells and CD19 B cells.

This specimen consisted of PBMCs, mostly from graft donor cells, obtained 360 days after TCRalphabeta/CD19-depleted stem cell transplant. The receptors originated from a boy in the first two years of life who had a stem cell transplant for SCID, so the T cells may come from the graft donor.

The chain recombines TRBV20-1 with TRBJ2-2; no firm D call. Germline-derived CDR1 and CDR2 are DFQATT and SNEGSKA (reference sequence). With 4 bases removed from V and 9 bases from J, the gap between germline ends came to 15 bases. CDR3 length: 13 amino acids. CDR3 coding DNA: TGCAGTGCTAAAAAGGCCCTGGACCGGGAGCTGTTTTTT. As protein: CSAKKALDRELFF.

This clonotype was seen just once. The J gene is TRBJ2-7, the V gene TRBV6-5; 8 positions agree with TRBD2. V lost 2 bases to trimming and J lost 4 bases; unmatched junction nucleotides: 4. There are 14 residues in the CDR3. CDR1 and CDR2 (germline): MNHEY, SVGAGI. DNA for the CDR3: TGTGCCAGCAGTTACGCGGCGGGGGGTTACGAGCAGTACTTC. Translated, it gives CASSYAAGGYEQYF.

In its sample, this clonotype was seen a few times. The rearrangement links TRBV28 to TRBJ2-1; 16 bases align to TRBD2. Germline CDR1 and CDR2: MDHEN and SYDVKM. J gave up 5 bases and V 5 bases, and 3 bases lay outside the gene matches. The CDR3 runs 16 residues. CDR3 DNA sequence: TGTGCCAGCAGTAAGGGACTAGCGGGGGGGCACAATGAGCAGTTCTTC. Amino acids: CASSKGLAGGHNEQFF.

This chain uses TRBV12-3 or TRBV12-4 with TRBJ1-2, with 7 bases matching TRBD1. The CDR3 is 13 residues long. V dropped 10 bases and J dropped 4; count of bases not matched to a gene: 9. The CDR3 bases are TGTGCCACTAAGACAGGGATCCTCTATGGCTACACCTTC. Its protein product is CATKTGILYGYTF.

V gene TRBV2 combines with J gene TRBJ1-5, with D maybe TRBD1 (6 bases). Per germline, CDR1 SNHLY and CDR2 FYNNEI. V lost 3 bases, J lost 3 bases, and 9 bases lay in between. The CDR3 spans 14 residues. CDR3 region: CASSETGVNQPQHF. The CDR3 region has the DNA TGTGCCAGCAGTGAGACAGGTGTCAATCAGCCCCAGCATTTT. Variable domain in full (rest from reference TRBV2 and TRBJ1-5): EPEVTQTPSHQVTQMGQEVILRCVPISNHLYFYWYRQILGQKVEFLVSFYNNEISEKSEIFDDQFSVERPDGSNFTLKIRSTKLEDSAMYFCASSETGVNQPQHFGDGTRLSIL.

This clonotype was observed a handful of times. This sequence joins TRBV5-1 and TRBJ1-2; D gene unclear. The CDR3 runs to 14 residues. The V gene's germline CDR1 is SGHRS and CDR2 YFSETQ. V shed 0 bases and J shed 2 bases, with 8 bases lying between them. CDR3 DNA: TGCGCCAGCAGCTTGGTTGTAGGAAACTATGGCTACACCTTC. As protein: CASSLVVGNYGYTF.

The V and J genes are TRBV19 and TRBJ2-5; D may be TRBD1 (6 bases). The length of the CDR3 is 15 residues. Per germline, CDR1 LNHDA and CDR2 SQIVND (reference sequence). V was pared by 5 bases and J by 5 bases, with 18 bases between. CDR3 coding DNA: TGTGCCAGTAGTCCAGGGGCCACCGTGAGGGAGACCCAGTACTTC. Amino acid sequence: CASSPGATVRETQYF.

The sample holds a few counts of this clonotype. This sequence joins TRBV20-1 and TRBJ2-5; 9 positions agree with TRBD2. V trimming: 2 bases; J trimming: 4 bases; junction bases outside the gene matches: 2. The CDR3 covers 13 residues. Germline CDR1 DFQATT, CDR2 SNEGSKA (reference sequence). In DNA, the CDR3 is TGCAGTGCTAGACTTAGCGGGGGAGAGACCCAGTACTTC. It translates to CSARLSGGETQYF.

V and J are TRBV5-1 and TRBJ2-2, with 7 positions matching TRBD1. The CDR3 length is 13 residues. With 2 bases clipped from V and 9 bases from J, the junction kept 4 bases outside the gene matches. Germline V CDR1 and CDR2: SGHRS, YFSETQ. The CDR3 sequence is CASSLQGKRELFF. CDR3 bases: TGCGCCAGCAGCTTACAGGGGAAGAGGGAGCTGTTTTTT.

This clonotype was detected only a few times. This chain uses TRBV12-3 or TRBV12-4 with TRBJ2-5; D is undetermined. CDR3 length: 15 residues. V lost 5 bases, J lost 5 bases, and 18 bases lay in between. The CDR3 sequence: CASSPQRLLRETQYF. The CDR3 DNA is TGTGCCAGCAGTCCGCAGAGGCTTTTGCGGGAGACCCAGTACTTC.

The rearrangement joins TRBV3-1 to TRBJ2-3; the D call may be TRBD1 or TRBD2 (6 bases each). The CDR3 sequence is 16 residues long. The V gene's germline CDR1 is LGHDT and CDR2 YNNKEL (reference sequence). V lost 1 base to trimming and J lost 1 base, with 12 bases between them. The CDR3 nucleotides are TGTGCCAGCAGCCAAGGGTCGGGGGCGCGCACAGATACGCAGTATTTT. Translated: CASSQGSGARTDTQYF.

This clonotype has a handful of counts. This chain joins TRBV20-1 and TRBJ2-4; D may be TRBD1 (5 bases). In germline, CDR1 is DFQATT, CDR2 SNEGSKA (reference sequence). V shed 0 bases and J shed 6 bases, with 15 bases lying between them. The CDR3 runs to 15 residues. CDR3 protein: CSAREAGSGGNIQYF. For the CDR3, the DNA is TGCAGTGCTAGAGAGGCAGGGTCGGGTGGAAACATTCAGTACTTC.

This clonotype was counted between two and nine times. This sequence joins TRBV29-1 and TRBJ2-7; D might be TRBD2 (6 bases). Germline assignment: CDR1 SQVTM and CDR2 ANQGSEA. Between the trimmed V and J ends, which lost 6 bases and 1 base, there was a span of 13 bases. CDR3 size: 13 residues. The CDR3 sequence: CSVAGRFSYEQYF. The CDR3 DNA follows: TGCAGCGTCGCGGGACGATTTTCCTACGAGCAGTACTTC.

The sample holds a few counts of this clonotype. This chain joins TRBV9 and TRBJ2-1; D might be TRBD2 (7 bases). V was pared by 4 bases and J by 2 bases, with 16 bases between. The CDR3 has 16 amino acids. Germline V gene data show CDR1 as SGDLS and CDR2 as YYNGEE. CDR3 sequence (DNA): TGTGCCAGCAGCATACAGGGAGGGAGAGCCTACAATGAGCAGTTCTTC. Residues: CASSIQGGRAYNEQFF.

The chain combines TRBV12-3 or TRBV12-4 with TRBJ1-5; TRBD1 aligns across 8 bases. Losses at the gene ends were 6 bases for V and 11 bases for J; bases not matched to a gene: 15. This CDR3 spans 15 amino acids. The CDR3 bases are TGTGCCAGCAGCCTATCCGGGACAGGCGACAGGGCCCAGCATTTT. It specifies CASSLSGTGDRAQHF.

The chain has TRBV5-1 and TRBJ2-1, with TRBD2 matching 9 bases. The CDR3 has 17 amino acids. The trim removed 4 bases at V and 2 bases at J, leaving 10 bases unmatched. Per the germline V gene, CDR1 is SGHRS and CDR2 is YFSETQ. CDR3 nucleotides: TGCGCCAGCAGCGGGCTAGCGGGACCCTTACCCTACAATGAGCAGTTCTTC. This gives the protein CASSGLAGPLPYNEQFF.

This clonotype turned up a few times. The chain recombines TRBV5-1 with TRBJ2-3; TRBD2 matches at 8 bases. Trimming cost V 2 bases and J 3 bases; bases outside gene matches: 5. CDR3 length equals 15 residues. Germline CDR1 reads SGHRS; CDR2 reads YFSETQ. Here the CDR3 reads CASSLQRGPTDTQYF. Written as DNA, the CDR3 is TGCGCCAGCAGCTTACAGCGGGGGCCTACAGATACGCAGTATTTT.

This clonotype has a count of ten or more. V gene TRBV20-1 combines with J gene TRBJ2-7; 10 bases fit TRBD2. The CDR3 is made up of 14 amino acids. From germline, CDR1 is DFQATT and CDR2 SNEGSKA (reference sequence). Trimming cost V 3 bases and J 4 bases; bases outside gene matches: 6. The CDR3 protein is CSASTGTSEYEQYF. The CDR3 coding sequence is TGCAGTGCTAGCACCGGGACTAGCGAATACGAGCAGTACTTC.

The gene calls are TRBV18 and TRBJ2-2; 9 bases agree with TRBD1. The J segment lost 1 base and the V segment lost 6 bases, leaving 6 bases of the junction unmatched. Germline V gene sequence: CDR1 KGHSH, CDR2 LQKENI. The CDR3 consists of 16 residues. The DNA of the CDR3 is TGTGCCAGCTCGCGCACAGGGGGCGAGAACACCGGGGAGCTGTTTTTT. It codes for CASSRTGGENTGELFF. Supplemented by reference TRBV18 and TRBJ2-2, the full variable domain reads NAGVMQNPRHLVRRRGQEARLRCSPMKGHSHVYWYRQLPEEGLKFMVYLQKENIIDESGMPKERFSAEFPKEGPSILRIQQVVRGDSAAYFCASSRTGGENTGELFFGEGSRLTVL.

V and J are TRBV2 and TRBJ1-1; 9 positions match TRBD1. The CDR3 is 11 amino acids. V dropped 8 bases and J dropped 10; count of bases not matched to a gene: 5. Per the germline V gene, CDR1 is SNHLY and CDR2 is FYNNEI. Here the CDR3 reads CASGVTGGAFF. The CDR3 nucleotides are TGTGCCAGCGGGGTGACAGGGGGAGCTTTCTTT.

This clonotype has a handful of counts. This chain uses TRBV20-1 with TRBJ2-3; a weak D match, TRBD1 (5 bases). The ends were cut back, 3 bases at V and 4 bases at J, with 11 bases in the middle. This CDR3 region has 13 residues. Germline CDR1 and CDR2: DFQATT and SNEGSKA (reference sequence). CDR3 amino acids: CSASRPRADTQYF. CDR3 nucleotide sequence: TGCAGTGCTAGTAGGCCCAGGGCAGATACGCAGTATTTT.

The rearrangement links TRBV29-1 to TRBJ1-1; the match to TRBD1 covers 7 bases. V lost 6 bases and J lost 2; bases outside the gene matches: 9. The CDR3 extends over 14 amino acids. Germline-derived CDR1 and CDR2 are SQVTM and ANQGSEA. The CDR3 DNA sequence: TGCAGCGTGTCACTCGACAGGGCTAACACTGAAGCTTTCTTT. Protein: CSVSLDRANTEAFF.

This clonotype has more than one count but fewer than ten. This chain links TRBV6-4 with TRBJ2-3; the D gene is possibly TRBD2 (5 bases). Germline CDR1 is MRHNA and CDR2 is SNTAGT. With 6 bases removed from V and 4 bases from J, the gap between germline ends came to 14 bases. This CDR3 region has 14 residues. In DNA form, the CDR3 reads TGTGCCAGCAGCCCTCTGAAGGGAGCAGATACGCAGTATTTT. Translation gives CASSPLKGADTQYF.

The chain links TRBV27 to TRBJ2-7; maybe TRBD2 (5 bases). Germline V gene sequence: CDR1 MNHEY, CDR2 SMNVEV (reference sequence). The V end was cut by 5 bases, the J end by 6 bases, with 14 bases between. The CDR3 consists of 13 residues. The CDR3 loop reads CASSAQDEGEQYF. The CDR3 DNA sequence: TGTGCCAGCAGTGCTCAGGACGAGGGCGAGCAGTACTTC.